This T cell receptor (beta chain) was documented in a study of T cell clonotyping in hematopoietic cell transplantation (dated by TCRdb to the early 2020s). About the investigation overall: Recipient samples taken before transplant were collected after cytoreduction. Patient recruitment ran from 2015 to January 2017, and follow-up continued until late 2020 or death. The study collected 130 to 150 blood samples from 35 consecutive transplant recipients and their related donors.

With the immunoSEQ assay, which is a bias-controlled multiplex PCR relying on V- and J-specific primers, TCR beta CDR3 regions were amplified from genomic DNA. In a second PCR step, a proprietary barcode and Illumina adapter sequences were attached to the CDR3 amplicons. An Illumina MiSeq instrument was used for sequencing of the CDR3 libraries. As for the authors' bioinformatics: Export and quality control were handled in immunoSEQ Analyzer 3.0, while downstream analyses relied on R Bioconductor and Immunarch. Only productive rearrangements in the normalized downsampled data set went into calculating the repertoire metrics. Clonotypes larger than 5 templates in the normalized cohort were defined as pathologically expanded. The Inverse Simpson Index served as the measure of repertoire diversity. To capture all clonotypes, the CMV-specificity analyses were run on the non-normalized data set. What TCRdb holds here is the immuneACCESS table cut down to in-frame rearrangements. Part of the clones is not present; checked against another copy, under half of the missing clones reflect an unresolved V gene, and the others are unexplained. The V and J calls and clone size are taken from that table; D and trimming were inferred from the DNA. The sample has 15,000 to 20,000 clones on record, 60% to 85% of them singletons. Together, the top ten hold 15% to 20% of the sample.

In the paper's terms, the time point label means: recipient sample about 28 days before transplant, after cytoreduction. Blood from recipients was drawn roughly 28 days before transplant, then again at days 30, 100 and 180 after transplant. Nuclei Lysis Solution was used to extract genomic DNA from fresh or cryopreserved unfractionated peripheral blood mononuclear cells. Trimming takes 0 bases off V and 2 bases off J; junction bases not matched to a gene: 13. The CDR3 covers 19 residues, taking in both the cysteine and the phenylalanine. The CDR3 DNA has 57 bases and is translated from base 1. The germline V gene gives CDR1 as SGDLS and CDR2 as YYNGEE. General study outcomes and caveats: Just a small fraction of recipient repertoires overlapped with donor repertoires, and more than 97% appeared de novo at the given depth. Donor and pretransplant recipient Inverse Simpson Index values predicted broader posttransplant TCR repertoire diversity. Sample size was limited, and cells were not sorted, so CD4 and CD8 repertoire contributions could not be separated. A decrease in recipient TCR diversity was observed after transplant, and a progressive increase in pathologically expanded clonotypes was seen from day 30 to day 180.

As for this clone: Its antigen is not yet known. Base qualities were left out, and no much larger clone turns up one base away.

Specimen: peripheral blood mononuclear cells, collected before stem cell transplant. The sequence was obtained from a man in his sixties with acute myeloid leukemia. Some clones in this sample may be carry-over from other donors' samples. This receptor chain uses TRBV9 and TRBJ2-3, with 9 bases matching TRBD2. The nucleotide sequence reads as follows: TGTGCCAGCAGCGTAGTACCCAGGGGAGCGGGGGGCTCCACAGATACGCAGTATTTT. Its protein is CASSVVPRGAGGSTDTQYF.